The 9 T cell receptor beta chains listed next were all sequenced from one sample in a study of T cells in Graves' hyperthyroidism and ophthalmopathy. Regions amplified from RNA transcripts were the TCR beta CDR3 regions. The study used the HTBI primer set for a first-round RT-PCR of the TCR CDR3. From the multiplex PCR reads, TCRdb called clonotypes with MiXCR, one entry per CDR3 protein. Of around 690,000 distinct CDR3 sequences in the sample, around a sixth were seen once. Sequenced input: blood. The receptors here all came from a man between 45 and 60 years old with Graves' hyperthyroidism.

The chain combines TRBV4-2 with TRBJ1-6; TRBD1 aligns across 9 bases. V lost 4 bases to trimming and J lost 9 bases; unmatched junction nucleotides: 13. From germline, CDR1 is LGHNA and CDR2 YNFKEQ. The CDR3 extends over 17 amino acids. CDR3 DNA: TGTGCCAGCAGCCGGTCAGCACCAGACAGGGGGGTTTCACCCCTCCACTTT. This translates into CASSRSAPDRGVSPLHF.

This clonotype was seen a handful of times. This sequence joins TRBV6-1 and TRBJ1-5; 7 nucleotides align to TRBD1. V shed 5 bases and J 3 bases; nucleotides not matched to a gene: 10. The CDR3 runs to 16 residues. CDR1 MNHNS and CDR2 SASEGT come from the germline V gene. The CDR3 nucleotides read TGTGCCAGCAGTCGTTACCGAGGACAGGACAATCAGCCCCAGCATTTT. Its translation is CASSRYRGQDNQPQHF.

This clonotype was observed at least ten times. V gene TRBV20-1 combines with J gene TRBJ1-1; 7 bases align to TRBD1. The J segment lost 5 bases and the V segment lost 3 bases, leaving 18 bases of the junction unmatched. This CDR3 has 17 residues. Germline CDR1 DFQATT, CDR2 SNEGSKA (reference sequence). CDR3 in amino acids: CSASPWTGPLFKTEAFF. The CDR3, as DNA: TGCAGTGCTAGTCCCTGGACAGGACCGTTGTTCAAGACTGAAGCTTTCTTT.

This clonotype has more than one count but fewer than ten. The chain has TRBV6-1 and TRBJ2-4; 7 bases line up with TRBD1. The CDR3 runs to 15 residues. CDR1 and CDR2 from the germline V gene are MNHNS and SASEGT. With V trimmed by 0 bases and J by 7 bases, 6 bases remained unmatched. CDR3 sequence reads: CASSEARGRGNIQYF. The DNA of the CDR3 is TGTGCCAGCAGTGAAGCGAGGGGGCGAGGGAACATTCAGTACTTC.

The rearrangement links TRBV6-1 to TRBJ1-2; the D gene is possibly TRBD1 (5 bases). V was clipped by 5 bases and J by 5 bases, with 12 bases between them. From germline, CDR1 is MNHNS and CDR2 SASEGT. The CDR3 has 13 residues. The CDR3 DNA reads as TGTGCCAGCAGTTATCAGGGCCCTTATGGCTACACCTTC. Translation gives CASSYQGPYGYTF.

In its sample, this clonotype was seen a few times. V usage is TRBV7-2 and J usage is TRBJ2-2, with TRBD2 matching over 7 bases. Trimming at V came to 6 bases and at J to 5 bases, leaving 12 bases not matched to a gene. CDR3 size: 16 residues. Germline V lookup: CDR1 SGHTA, CDR2 FQGNSA. The CDR3 loop reads CASRTRTGGRTGELFF. The CDR3 region has the DNA TGTGCCAGCAGGACGCGCACGGGAGGACGGACCGGGGAGCTGTTTTTT.

DNA for the CDR3: TGTGCCAGCAGCTCGATGACAGTAACCTACGAGCAGTACTTC. Translating gives CASSSMTVTYEQYF. The chain links TRBV7-2 to TRBJ2-7; weak D call: TRBD1 (5 bases). This CDR3 has 14 amino acids. Trimming pared 4 bases from V and 2 bases from J, leaving 12 bases between. The germline V gene has CDR1 SGHTA and CDR2 FQGNSA.

The V gene is TRBV29-1, the J gene TRBJ2-7, with TRBD2 identical over 9 bases. Germline V gene lookup returns CDR1 SQVTM and CDR2 ANQGSEA. After removal of 3 bases from V and 4 bases from J, the junction contained 7 bases not matched to a gene. CDR3 length: 14 amino acids. CDR3 protein: CSVEGGRAGYEQYF. The CDR3 coding sequence is TGCAGCGTTGAGGGCGGGAGGGCCGGGTACGAGCAGTACTTC.

This clonotype was seen repeatedly, ten times or more. The chain combines TRBV7-9 with TRBJ2-1, with 12 bases that match TRBD2. From germline, CDR1 is SEHNR and CDR2 FQNEAQ (reference sequence). The V gene end was trimmed by 6 bases and the J gene end by 7 bases; junction bases not matched to a gene: 19. The CDR3 covers 19 residues. The CDR3 DNA reads TGTGCCAGCAGTCCCCGGGGACTAGCGGGCCCACCCAGTGAGAATGAGCAGTTCTTC. It is translated as CASSPRGLAGPPSENEQFF.